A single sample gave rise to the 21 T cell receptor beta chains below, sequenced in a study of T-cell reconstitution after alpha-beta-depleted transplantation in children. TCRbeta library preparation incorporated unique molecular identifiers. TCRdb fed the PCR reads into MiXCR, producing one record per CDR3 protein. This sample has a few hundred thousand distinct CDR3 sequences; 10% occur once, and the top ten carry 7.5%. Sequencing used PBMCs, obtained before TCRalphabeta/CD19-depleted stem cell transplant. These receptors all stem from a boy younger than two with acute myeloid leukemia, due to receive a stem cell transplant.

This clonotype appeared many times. CDR3 sequence: CASSLGQANQPQHF. The DNA for the CDR3 is TGTGCCAGCAGTTTAGGTCAGGCTAATCAGCCCCAGCATTTT. The chain uses TRBV28 and TRBJ1-5; D not certain. V lost 2 bases and J 4 bases, leaving 9 bases between the germline ends. The CDR3 extends over 14 amino acids. Germline assignment: CDR1 MDHEN and CDR2 SYDVKM.

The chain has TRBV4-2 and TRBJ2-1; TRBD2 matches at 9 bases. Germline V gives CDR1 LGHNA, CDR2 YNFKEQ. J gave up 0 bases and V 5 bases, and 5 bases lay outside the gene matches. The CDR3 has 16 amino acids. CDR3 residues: CASSATSGSSYNEQFF. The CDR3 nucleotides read TGTGCCAGCAGCGCGACTAGCGGAAGCTCCTACAATGAGCAGTTCTTC.

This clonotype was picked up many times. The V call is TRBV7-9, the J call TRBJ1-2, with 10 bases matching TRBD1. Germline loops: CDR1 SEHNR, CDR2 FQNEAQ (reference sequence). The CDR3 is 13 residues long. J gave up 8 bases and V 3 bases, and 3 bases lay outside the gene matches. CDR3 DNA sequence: TGTGCCAGCAGCTTGGGGACAGGGGTCGGCTACACCTTC. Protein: CASSLGTGVGYTF. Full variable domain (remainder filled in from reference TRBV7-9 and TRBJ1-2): DTGVSQNPRHKITKRGQNVTFRCDPISEHNRLYWYRQTLGQGPEFLTYFQNEAQLEKSRLLSDRFSAERPKGSFSTLEIQRTEQGDSAMYLCASSLGTGVGYTFGSGTRLTVV.

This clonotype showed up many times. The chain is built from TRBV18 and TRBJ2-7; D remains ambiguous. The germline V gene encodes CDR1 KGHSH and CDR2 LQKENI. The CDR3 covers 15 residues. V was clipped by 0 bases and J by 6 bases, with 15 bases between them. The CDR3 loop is CASSPPDSDSGEQYF. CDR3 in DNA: TGTGCCAGCTCACCACCGGATTCCGACTCGGGCGAGCAGTACTTC.

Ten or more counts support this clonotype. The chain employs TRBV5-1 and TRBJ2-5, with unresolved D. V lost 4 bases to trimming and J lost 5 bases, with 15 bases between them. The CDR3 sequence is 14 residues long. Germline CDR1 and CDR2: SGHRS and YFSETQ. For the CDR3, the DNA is TGCGCCAGCAGCGTAGTCCAGGTGGAGGAGACCCAGTACTTC. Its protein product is CASSVVQVEETQYF. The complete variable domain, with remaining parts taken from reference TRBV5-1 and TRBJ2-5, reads KAGVTQTPRYLIKTRGQQVTLSCSPISGHRSVSWYQQTPGQGLQFLFEYFSETQRNKGNFPGRFSGRQFSNSRSEMNVSTLELGDSALYLCASSVVQVEETQYFGPGTRLLVL.

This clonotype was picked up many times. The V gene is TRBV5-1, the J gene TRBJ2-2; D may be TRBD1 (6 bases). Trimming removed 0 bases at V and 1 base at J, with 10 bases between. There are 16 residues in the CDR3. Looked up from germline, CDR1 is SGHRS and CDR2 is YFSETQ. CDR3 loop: CASSLDRAVNTGELFF. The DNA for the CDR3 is TGCGCCAGCAGCTTGGACAGGGCCGTGAACACCGGGGAGCTGTTTTTT.

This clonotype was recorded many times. The CDR3 sequence is CSARVGGNTEAFF. CDR3 bases: TGCAGTGCTAGAGTGGGGGGGAACACTGAAGCTTTCTTT. The V gene is TRBV20-1, the J gene TRBJ1-1, with D tentatively TRBD1 (5 bases). Trimming shortened V by 1 base and J by 1 base, and 7 bases separated the two germline ends. This CDR3 has 13 residues. From germline, CDR1 is DFQATT and CDR2 SNEGSKA (reference sequence).

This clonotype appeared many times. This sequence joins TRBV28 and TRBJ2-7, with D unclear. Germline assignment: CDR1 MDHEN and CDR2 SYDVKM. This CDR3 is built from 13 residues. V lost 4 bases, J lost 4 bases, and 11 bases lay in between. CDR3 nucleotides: TGTGCCAGCAGTTCCGCCGGGTGGTACGAGCAGTACTTC. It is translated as CASSSAGWYEQYF. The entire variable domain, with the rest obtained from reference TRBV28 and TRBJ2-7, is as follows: DVKVTQSSRYLVKRTGEKVFLECVQDMDHENMFWYRQDPGLGLRLIYFSYDVKMKEKGDIPEGYSVSREKKERFSLILESASTNQTSMYLCASSSAGWYEQYFGPGTRLTVT.

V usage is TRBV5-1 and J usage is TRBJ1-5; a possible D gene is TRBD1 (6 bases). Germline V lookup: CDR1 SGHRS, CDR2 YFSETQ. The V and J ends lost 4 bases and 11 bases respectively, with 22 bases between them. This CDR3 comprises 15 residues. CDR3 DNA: TGCGCCAGCAGCCTCACGACAGGCCCCCGGGAAGCCCAGCATTTT. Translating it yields CASSLTTGPREAQHF.

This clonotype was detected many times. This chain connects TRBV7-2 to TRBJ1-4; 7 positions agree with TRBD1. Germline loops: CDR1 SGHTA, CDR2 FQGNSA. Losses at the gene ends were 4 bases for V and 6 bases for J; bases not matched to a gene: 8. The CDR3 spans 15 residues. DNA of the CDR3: TGTGCCAGCAGCTCAACCGGGACAGTCGATGAAAAACTGTTTTTT. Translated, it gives CASSSTGTVDEKLFF.

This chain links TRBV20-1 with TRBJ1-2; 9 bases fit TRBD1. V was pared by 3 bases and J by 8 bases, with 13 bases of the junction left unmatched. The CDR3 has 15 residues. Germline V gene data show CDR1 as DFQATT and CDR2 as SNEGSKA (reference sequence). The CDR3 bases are TGCAGTGCTAGTAGTCCGGGACAGGGTGTGGAGGGCTACACCTTC. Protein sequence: CSASSPGQGVEGYTF.

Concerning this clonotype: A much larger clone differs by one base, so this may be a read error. The CDR3 DNA sequence: TGTGACAGCAGCCAGTTTTCCGGGTCCTACGAGCAGTACTTC. This translates into CDSSQFSGSYEQYF. The chain links TRBV12-3 or TRBV12-4 to TRBJ2-7; no definite D call. This CDR3 comprises 14 residues.

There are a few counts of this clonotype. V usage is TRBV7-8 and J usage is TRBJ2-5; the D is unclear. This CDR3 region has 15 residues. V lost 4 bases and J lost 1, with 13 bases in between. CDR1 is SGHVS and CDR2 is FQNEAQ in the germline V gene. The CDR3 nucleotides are TGTGCCAGCAGCTCTTCCTTATTGGCCCAAGAGACCCAGTACTTC. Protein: CASSSSLLAQETQYF.

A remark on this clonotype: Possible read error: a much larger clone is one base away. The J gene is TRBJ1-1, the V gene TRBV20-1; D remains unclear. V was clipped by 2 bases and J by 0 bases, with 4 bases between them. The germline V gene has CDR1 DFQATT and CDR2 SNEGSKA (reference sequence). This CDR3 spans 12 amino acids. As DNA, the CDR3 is TGCAGTGCTAGACAGATGAACACTGAAGCTTTCTTT. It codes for CSARQMNTEAFF.

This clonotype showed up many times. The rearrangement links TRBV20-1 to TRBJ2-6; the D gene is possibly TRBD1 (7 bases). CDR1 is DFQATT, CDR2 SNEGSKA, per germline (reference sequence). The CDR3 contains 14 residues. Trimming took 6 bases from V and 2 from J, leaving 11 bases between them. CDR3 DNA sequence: TGCAGTGCCATCAGGGGGGCTGGGGCCAACGTCCTGACTTTC. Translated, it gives CSAIRGAGANVLTF.

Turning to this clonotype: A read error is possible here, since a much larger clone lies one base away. CDR3 nucleotide sequence: TGTGCCACCCTAAGCTCCACAGATACGCAGAATTTT. Protein: CATLSSTDTQNF. The gene calls are TRBV6-2 or TRBV6-3 and TRBJ2-3; D is ambiguous. Looked up from germline, CDR1 is MNHEY and CDR2 is SVGEGT. The CDR3 extends over 12 amino acids.

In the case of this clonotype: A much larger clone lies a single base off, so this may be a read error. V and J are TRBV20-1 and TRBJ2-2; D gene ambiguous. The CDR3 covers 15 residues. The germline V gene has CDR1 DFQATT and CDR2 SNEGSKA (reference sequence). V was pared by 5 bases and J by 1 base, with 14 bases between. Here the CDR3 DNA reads TGCAGTGCTGAGAGGTTGTCGAGGAACACCGGGGAGCTGTTTTTT. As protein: CSAERLSRNTGELFF.

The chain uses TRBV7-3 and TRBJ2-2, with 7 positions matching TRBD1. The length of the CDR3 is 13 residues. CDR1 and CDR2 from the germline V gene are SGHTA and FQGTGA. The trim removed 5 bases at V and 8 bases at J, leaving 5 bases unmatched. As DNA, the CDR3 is TGTGCCAGCAGCCGACAGGGTCTGGGGGAGCTGTTTTTT. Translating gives CASSRQGLGELFF.

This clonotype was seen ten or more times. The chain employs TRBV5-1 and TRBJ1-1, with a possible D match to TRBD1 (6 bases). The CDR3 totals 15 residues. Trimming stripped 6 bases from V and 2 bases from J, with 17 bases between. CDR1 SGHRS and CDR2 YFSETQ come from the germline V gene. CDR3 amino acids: CASTRGRGANTEAFF. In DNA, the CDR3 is TGCGCCAGCACCCGGGGACGGGGGGCTAACACTGAAGCTTTCTTT.

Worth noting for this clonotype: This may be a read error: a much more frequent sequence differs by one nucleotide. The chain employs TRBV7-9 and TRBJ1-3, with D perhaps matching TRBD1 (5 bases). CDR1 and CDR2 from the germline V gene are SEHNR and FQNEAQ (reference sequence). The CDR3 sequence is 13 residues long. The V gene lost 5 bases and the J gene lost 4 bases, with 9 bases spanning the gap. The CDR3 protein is CASSPGCGNTIYF. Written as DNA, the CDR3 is TGTGCCAGCAGCCCAGGGTGCGGAAACACCATATATTTT. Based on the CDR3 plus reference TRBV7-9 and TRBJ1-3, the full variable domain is DTGVSQNPRHKITKRGQNVTFRCDPISEHNRLYWYRQTLGQGPEFLTYFQNEAQLEKSRLLSDRFSAERPKGSFSTLEIQRTEQGDSAMYLCASSPGCGNTIYFGEGSWLTVV.

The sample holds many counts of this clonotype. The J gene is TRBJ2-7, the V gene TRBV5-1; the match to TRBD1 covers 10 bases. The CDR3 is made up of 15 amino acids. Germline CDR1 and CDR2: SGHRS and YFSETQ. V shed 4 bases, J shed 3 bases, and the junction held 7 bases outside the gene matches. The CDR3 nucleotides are TGCGCCAGCAGCCCTGGACAGGGGGAGCGCTACGAGCAGTACTTC. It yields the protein CASSPGQGERYEQYF.